A single sample is the source of the 4 T cell receptor beta chains below, sequenced in a study of blood T cell repertoires in COVID-19. Clones were read by immunoSEQ multiplex PCR, and TCRdb kept only the in-frame ones, dropping some. The sample has more than 70,000 clones; around three quarters are singletons. Sequencing was carried out using peripheral blood. The receptors come from a woman between 65 and 79 years old with acute or convalescent COVID-19.

The genes are TRBV6-5 and TRBJ2-5, with D unresolved. The CDR3 loop spans 14 amino acids. Germline assignment: CDR1 MNHEY and CDR2 SVGAGI. Trimming left V 6 bases short and J 4 bases short, with 15 bases between. CDR3 sequence reads: CASRTPARGETQYF. The CDR3 DNA follows: TGTGCCAGCAGGACCCCGGCCCGAGGAGAGACCCAGTACTTC.

The J gene is TRBJ1-6, the V gene TRBV7-9, with a tentative D call TRBD1 (6 bases). There are 15 residues in the CDR3. Trimming left V 6 bases short and J 7 bases short, with 16 bases between. Germline loops: CDR1 SEHNR, CDR2 FQNEAQ (reference sequence). The CDR3 loop is CASRPGVGANSPLHF. CDR3 coding DNA: TGTGCCAGCAGACCAGGGGTAGGGGCCAATTCACCCCTCCACTTT. Combining the CDR3 with reference TRBV7-9 and TRBJ1-6 gives the whole variable domain DTGVSQNPRHKITKRGQNVTFRCDPISEHNRLYWYRQTLGQGPEFLTYFQNEAQLEKSRLLSDRFSAERPKGSFSTLEIQRTEQGDSAMYLCASRPGVGANSPLHFGNGTRLTVT.

The rearrangement joins TRBV11-3 to TRBJ2-3; 9 bases match TRBD2. The V gene's germline CDR1 is SGHNT and CDR2 YENEEA. Trimming removed 5 bases from V and 0 bases from J; junction bases left unmatched: 6. CDR3 length: 16 residues. CDR3 nucleotides: TGTGCCAGCAGCCGGGGGACTAGCTCTAGCACAGATACGCAGTATTTT. Protein product: CASSRGTSSSTDTQYF.

The rearrangement uses TRBV19 and TRBJ1-2; tentatively, D is TRBD1 (5 bases). Germline assignment: CDR1 LNHDA and CDR2 SQIVND (reference sequence). Between the trimmed V and J ends, which lost 1 base and 3 bases, there was a span of 9 bases. This CDR3 contains 14 residues. CDR3 sequence (DNA): TGTGCCAGTAGTATAGCCAGGGCGGACTATGGCTACACCTTC. It translates to CASSIARADYGYTF.